Listed below are T cell receptor beta chains from one sample, sequenced in a study of technical replicates of blood from a few donors. Assay: immunoSEQ multiplex PCR; the TCRdb copy retains only in-frame clones and omits some. This table has about 56,000 clones, nearly 95% appearing once. The sample consisted of PBMCs. The receptors derive from a human donor in good health. Some clones in this sample may be carry-over from other donors' samples. Each CDR3 is given with its conserved first and last residue. Each record gives: V gene, J gene, D gene, CDR3 protein. A D gene is named only where the DNA matches it firmly.

V gene: TRBV6-5
J gene: TRBJ1-3
D gene: .
CDR3 protein: CASSYSGETGNTIYF

V gene: TRBV7-7
J gene: TRBJ2-7
D gene: TRBD2
CDR3 protein: CASSRGLAGAHEQYF

V gene: TRBV9
J gene: TRBJ1-4
D gene: .
CDR3 protein: CASSPTDGYEKLFF

V gene: TRBV5-1
J gene: TRBJ2-1
D gene: TRBD2
CDR3 protein: CASSSSGAYNEQFF

V gene: TRBV12-5
J gene: TRBJ2-7
D gene: TRBD2
CDR3 protein: CASVKGLAGGSIYEQYF

V gene: TRBV5-6
J gene: TRBJ2-5
D gene: TRBD2
CDR3 protein: CASSKLAGGPETQYF

V gene: TRBV4-3
J gene: TRBJ2-1
D gene: TRBD2
CDR3 protein: CASSQGAGGWDEQFF

V gene: TRBV7-9
J gene: TRBJ2-6
D gene: .
CDR3 protein: CASSLGLQGSGANVLTF

V gene: TRBV4-1
J gene: TRBJ1-2
D gene: TRBD1
CDR3 protein: CASSGGTGNGYTF

V gene: TRBV7-9
J gene: TRBJ1-2
D gene: .
CDR3 protein: CASSLGAGSYGYTF

V gene: TRBV9
J gene: TRBJ1-2
D gene: TRBD1
CDR3 protein: CASSVGDRGFYGYTF

V gene: TRBV19
J gene: TRBJ2-7
D gene: .
CDR3 protein: CASSIPGSNEQYF

V gene: TRBV4-1
J gene: TRBJ2-3
D gene: TRBD2
CDR3 protein: CASSPLAGEDTQYF

V gene: TRBV5-1
J gene: TRBJ2-5
D gene: TRBD1
CDR3 protein: CASSPQGAGETQYF

V gene: TRBV7-8
J gene: TRBJ1-6
D gene: .
CDR3 protein: CASSGQMAGSPLHF

V gene: TRBV4-3
J gene: TRBJ2-1
D gene: .
CDR3 protein: CASSQERTRGNNEQFF

V gene: TRBV10-3
J gene: TRBJ2-7
D gene: TRBD2
CDR3 protein: CAISEGTSGRGEQYF

V gene: TRBV4-1
J gene: TRBJ1-1
D gene: TRBD1
CDR3 protein: CASSQGQGPGTEAFF

V gene: TRBV5-4
J gene: TRBJ2-5
D gene: TRBD1
CDR3 protein: CASSWGDRGLQETQYF

V gene: TRBV19
J gene: TRBJ2-2
D gene: TRBD2
CDR3 protein: CASSISGTTTGELFF

V gene: TRBV7-2
J gene: TRBJ2-1
D gene: .
CDR3 protein: CASSLVSANEQFF

V gene: TRBV7-2
J gene: TRBJ2-1
D gene: .
CDR3 protein: CASSSRSGVAAHNEQFF

V gene: TRBV2
J gene: TRBJ1-5
D gene: .
CDR3 protein: CASSPDRDQPQHF

V gene: TRBV7-2
J gene: TRBJ1-2
D gene: .
CDR3 protein: CASSLDMFGYTF

V gene: TRBV2
J gene: TRBJ2-5
D gene: .
CDR3 protein: CASSAEGVVVEETQYF

V gene: TRBV5-1
J gene: TRBJ2-1
D gene: TRBD2
CDR3 protein: CASSLSGGYNEQFF

V gene: TRBV5-4
J gene: TRBJ2-7
D gene: .
CDR3 protein: CASSPGGPYYEQYF

V gene: TRBV7-2
J gene: TRBJ2-1
D gene: TRBD2
CDR3 protein: CATSGLAGLSSYNEQFF

V gene: TRBV11-2
J gene: TRBJ2-3
D gene: TRBD1
CDR3 protein: CASSRRGQGFTDTQYF

V gene: TRBV7-3
J gene: TRBJ2-1
D gene: .
CDR3 protein: CASSSGGEAYNEQFF

V gene: TRBV4-1
J gene: TRBJ1-5
D gene: .
CDR3 protein: CASSQEEVMQPQHF

V gene: TRBV2
J gene: TRBJ1-4
D gene: TRBD1
CDR3 protein: CASSGVGQLPVRVEKLFF

V gene: TRBV14
J gene: TRBJ2-7
D gene: .
CDR3 protein: CASRPRAAELQGRVCF

V gene: TRBV7-2
J gene: TRBJ2-4
D gene: TRBD1
CDR3 protein: CASSLEGGGNIQYF

V gene: TRBV30
J gene: TRBJ2-3
D gene: TRBD2
CDR3 protein: CAWSATSGSSDTQYF

V gene: TRBV10-3
J gene: TRBJ2-7
D gene: .
CDR3 protein: CATRTVYEQYF